This T cell receptor beta chain is from a study of T cell responses to AZD1222 COVID-19 vaccine. Whole-study findings and limits: Researchers report vaccine-associated CD4 TCRs spanning spike, with dominance at 160-218 and 743-854. Spike-specific TCR breadth and depth were elevated following two AZD1222 doses.

The ends were cut back, 0 bases at V and 0 bases at J, with 15 bases in the middle. This CDR3 is built from 18 residues. Looked up from germline, CDR1 is LNHDA and CDR2 is SQIVND (reference sequence). Data came from immunoSEQ multiplex PCR; TCRdb stores just in-frame clones and leaves some out. The sample consists of tens of thousands of clones, about nine tenths of them appearing once. In regard to this clone: Its specificity is not known.

The source material was peripheral blood, sampled 28 days after the second AZD1222 dose. The TCR originated in an adult who received the AZD1222 COVID-19 vaccine. The chain links TRBV19 to TRBJ1-3; weak D call: TRBD1 (5 bases). In DNA form, the CDR3 reads TGTGCCAGTAGTATAGAGGCCAGGGCGGGCTTCTCTGGAAACACCATATATTTT. It specifies CASSIEARAGFSGNTIYF.